This is a list of T cell receptor beta chains from one sample in a study of blood T cell repertoires in COVID-19. Method: immunoSEQ multiplex PCR; TCRdb's copy keeps in-frame clones and lacks some. Here the sample spans roughly 280,000 clones, over 80% being singletons. The specimen sequenced was PBMCs or T cells enriched from blood (not recorded which). These receptors all stem from a woman aged 25 to 39 with acute COVID-19. Each CDR3 is given with its conserved first and last residue. D genes are given only for firm matches. Clone sizes are given selectively: once, few, many, or a class where the clone is expanded.

CDR3 protein	CDR3 DNA	V gene	D gene	clone size	J gene
CATSDPKLQGAGEKLFF	TGTGCCACCAGTGATCCAAAGCTACAGGGGGCAGGAGAAAAACTGTTTTTT	TRBV24-1	TRBD1	once	TRBJ1-4
CASSYSSGWLAGNTGELFF	TGTGCCAGCAGTTACTCGTCAGGCTGGTTAGCGGGTAACACCGGGGAGCTGTTTTTT	TRBV6-7	TRBD2	NA	TRBJ2-2
CASSPPWQGVNTIYF	TGTGCCAGCTCACCACCCTGGCAGGGGGTAAACACCATATATTTT	TRBV18	TRBD1	NA	TRBJ1-3
CASSLVGQGNTEAFF	TGTGCCAGCAGCTTGGTGGGACAGGGGAACACTGAAGCTTTCTTT	TRBV7-9	TRBD1	NA	TRBJ1-1
CATSRDGQGVSGNTIYF	TGTGCCACCAGCAGAGACGGACAGGGGGTTTCTGGAAACACCATATATTTT	TRBV15	TRBD1	few	TRBJ1-3
CASSSIRSDEQFF	TGTGCCAGCAGTTCGATAAGGAGCGATGAGCAGTTCTTC	TRBV6-2/TRBV6-3	NA	NA	TRBJ2-1
CASSPWPTSGSMYEQYF	TGTGCCAGCTCCCCATGGCCGACTAGCGGGAGTATGTACGAGCAGTACTTC	TRBV18	TRBD2	NA	TRBJ2-7
CASRNSETQYF	TGTGCCAGCAGAAATTCGGAGACCCAGTACTTC	TRBV12-3/TRBV12-4	NA	NA	TRBJ2-5
CASSVDGVGTGELFF	TGTGCCAGCAGCGTAGACGGGGTTGGGACCGGGGAGCTGTTTTTT	TRBV9	NA	NA	TRBJ2-2
CASSRTQGNGYTF	TGTGCCAGCAGCCGCACACAGGGGAACGGCTACACCTTC	TRBV3-1/TRBV3-2	TRBD1	NA	TRBJ1-2
CAIRDSSGTYNEQFF	TGTGCCATCAGGGACTCTAGCGGGACCTACAATGAGCAGTTCTTC	TRBV10-3	TRBD2	NA	TRBJ2-1
CASSQDPWGGWDSPLHF	TGTGCCAGCAGCCAAGATCCATGGGGGGGTTGGGATTCACCCCTCCACTTT	TRBV3-1/TRBV3-2	NA	NA	TRBJ1-6
CASRGVTSYQPQHF	TGTGCCAGCAGGGGAGTGACCTCCTATCAGCCCCAGCATTTT	TRBV28	NA	NA	TRBJ1-5
CASSIGGGSTSPLHF	TGTGCCAGTAGTATAGGAGGCGGGAGCACTTCACCCCTCCACTTT	TRBV19	NA	NA	TRBJ1-6
CASSWGTPGREQFF	TGTGCCAGCAGCTGGGGCACCCCCGGCAGGGAGCAGTTCTTC	TRBV5-6	NA	NA	TRBJ2-1
CASSEWGTGGQETQYF	TGTGCCAGCAGTGAATGGGGGACAGGGGGCCAAGAGACCCAGTACTTC	TRBV6-1	TRBD1	NA	TRBJ2-5
CASSELAENEQFF	TGTGCCAGTAGCGAACTAGCGGAGAATGAGCAGTTCTTC	TRBV19	TRBD2	NA	TRBJ2-1
CAITSSGANYGYTF	TGTGCCATCACCTCCTCGGGAGCTAACTATGGCTACACCTTC	TRBV10-3	NA	NA	TRBJ1-2
CASRLGGSYNEQFF	TGTGCCAGTAGATTAGGAGGGTCCTACAATGAGCAGTTCTTC	TRBV19	NA	NA	TRBJ2-1
CASSSPTGPRNYEQYF	TGTGCCAGCAGCTCTCCTACAGGGCCAAGGAATTACGAGCAGTACTTC	TRBV28	NA	NA	TRBJ2-7